This TCR beta chain was obtained from a study of tumor and adjacent non-tumor tissue in lung cancer. Across the study: Histology: 11 to 13 adenocarcinoma, a couple of squamous cell carcinoma, 1 small cell lung cancer. Samples averaged about 4.3 million productive TCRbeta reads each. Overall study results and limits: Patients with more diverse tumor TCRs had worse survival.

A modified ARM-PCR protocol with three rounds of nested PCR amplified TCRbeta. TCRdb ran MiXCR on the multiplex PCR reads and lists one entry per CDR3 protein. The sample lists 40,000 to 45,000 distinct CDR3 sequences, roughly 60% seen once, with roughly 44% in the top ten. As regards this clonotype: What it binds is not known. Germline is not matched at one junction end, which may reflect a read error.

No cell sorting was done before RNA was extracted from the tissue. More than 3 cm separated this lung sample from the edge of the tumor. Donors were chemotherapy-naive, newly diagnosed lung cancer surgical patients in China, August–late 2014. The germline CDR1 and CDR2 sequences are SQVTM and ANQGSEA. The CDR3 length is 11 residues. Sequencing was performed on distant non-tumor lung tissue. The TCR sequence derives from a man aged 50 to 59 with non-small cell lung cancer. The chain recombines TRBV29-1 with TRBJ1-1; D not resolved. CDR3 protein: CSVSHVTGAFF. CDR3 bases: TGCAGCGTTTCTCATGTCACTGGAGCTTTCTTT.